The source of this T cell receptor beta chain is a study of shared T cell receptors in the human thymus. Clones were sequenced by immunoSEQ multiplex PCR, and TCRdb holds only the in-frame ones, with some missing. The table shows about 380,000 clones, with roughly 94% occurring only once. V was shortened by 0 bases and J by 2 bases, with 11 bases between the two germline ends. This CDR3 contains 15 residues. Germline CDR1 and CDR2: SGHNT and YYREEE (reference sequence). The rearrangement links TRBV5-4 to TRBJ1-2; D may be TRBD1 (5 bases). What was sequenced was thymocytes. The sequence derives from a human donor. The CDR3: CASSLAAGRNYGYTF. The CDR3 bases are TGTGCCAGCAGCTTGGCCGCGGGGCGGAACTATGGCTACACCTTC.